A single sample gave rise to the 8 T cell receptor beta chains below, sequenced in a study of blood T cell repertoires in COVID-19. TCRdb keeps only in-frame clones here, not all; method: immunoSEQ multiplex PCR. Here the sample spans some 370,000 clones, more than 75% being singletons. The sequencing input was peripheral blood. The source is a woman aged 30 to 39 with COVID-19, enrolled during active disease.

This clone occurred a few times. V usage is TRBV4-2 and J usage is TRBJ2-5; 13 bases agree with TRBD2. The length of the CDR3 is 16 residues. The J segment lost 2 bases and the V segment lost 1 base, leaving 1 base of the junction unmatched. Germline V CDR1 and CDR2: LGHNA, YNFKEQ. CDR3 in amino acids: CASSQATSGRQETQYF. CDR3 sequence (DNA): TGTGCCAGCAGCCAAGCGACTAGCGGGAGGCAAGAGACCCAGTACTTC.

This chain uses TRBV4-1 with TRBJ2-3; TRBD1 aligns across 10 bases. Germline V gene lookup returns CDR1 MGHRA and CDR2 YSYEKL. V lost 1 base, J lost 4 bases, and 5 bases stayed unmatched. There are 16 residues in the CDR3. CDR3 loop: CASSQGRGTGADTQYF. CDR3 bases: TGCGCCAGCAGCCAAGGTCGGGGGACAGGGGCAGATACGCAGTATTTT.

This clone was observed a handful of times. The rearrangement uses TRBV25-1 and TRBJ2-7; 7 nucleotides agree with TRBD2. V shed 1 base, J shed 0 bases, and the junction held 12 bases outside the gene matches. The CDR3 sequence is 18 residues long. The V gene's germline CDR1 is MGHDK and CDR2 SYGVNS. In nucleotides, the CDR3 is TGTGCCAGCAGTGAATTTGGGGGGAGGGCCTTAAGCTCCTACGAGCAGTACTTC. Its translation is CASSEFGGRALSSYEQYF.

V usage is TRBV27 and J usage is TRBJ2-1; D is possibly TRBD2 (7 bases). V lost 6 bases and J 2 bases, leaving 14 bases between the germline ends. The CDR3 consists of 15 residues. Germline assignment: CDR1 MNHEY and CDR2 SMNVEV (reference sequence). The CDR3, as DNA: TGTGCCAGCAGCTGGGGGGCGGGAGCCTACAATGAGCAGTTCTTC. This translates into CASSWGAGAYNEQFF.

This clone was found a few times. CDR3 DNA: TGCGCCAGCAGCCAAGAAAGGGGGCAGGGGGCTGAAAAACTGTTTTTT. This encodes CASSQERGQGAEKLFF. The chain recombines TRBV4-3 with TRBJ1-4, with 8 bases identical to TRBD1. V lost 0 bases and J lost 7; bases outside the gene matches: 7. The CDR3 covers 16 residues. Germline V gene sequence: CDR1 LGHNA, CDR2 YSLEER.

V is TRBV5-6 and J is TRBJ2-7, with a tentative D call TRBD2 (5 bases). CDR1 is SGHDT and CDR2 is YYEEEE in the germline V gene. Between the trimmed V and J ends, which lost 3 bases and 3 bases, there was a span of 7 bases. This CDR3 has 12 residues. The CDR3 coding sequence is TGTGCCAGCAGCTACGGACTCTACGAGCAGTACTTC. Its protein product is CASSYGLYEQYF.

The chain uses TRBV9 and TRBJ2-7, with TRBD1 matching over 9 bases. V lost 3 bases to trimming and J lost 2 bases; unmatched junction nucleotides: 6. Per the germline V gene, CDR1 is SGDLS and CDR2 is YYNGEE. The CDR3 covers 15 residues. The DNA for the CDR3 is TGTGCCAGCAGCGGTTCCGGGACAGGGCCCTACGAGCAGTACTTC. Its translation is CASSGSGTGPYEQYF.

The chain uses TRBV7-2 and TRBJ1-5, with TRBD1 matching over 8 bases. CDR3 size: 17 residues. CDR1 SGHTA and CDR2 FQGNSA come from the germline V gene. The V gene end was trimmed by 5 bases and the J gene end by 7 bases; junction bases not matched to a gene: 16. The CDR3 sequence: CASSPDRGKVWRQPQHF. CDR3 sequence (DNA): TGTGCCAGCAGCCCCGACAGGGGAAAGGTCTGGAGGCAGCCCCAGCATTTT.